The 21 T cell receptor beta chains in this list originate from one sample, sequenced in a study of T-cell memory formation after mild COVID-19. Using its own MiXCR run on the 5' RACE reads, TCRdb lists one record per CDR3 protein. The sample yields almost 350,000 distinct CDR3 sequences, 20% to 25% seen once. Sequenced sample: PBMCs or a T cell subset sorted from them (not recorded which). These receptors were collected from a man between 18 and 29 years old who had mild COVID-19 (a few samples of this study predate the infection). Cell type and time point are not known.

The J gene is TRBJ2-7, the V gene TRBV6-2 or TRBV6-3; TRBD2 aligns across 7 bases. With V trimmed by 5 bases and J by 5 bases, 9 bases remained unmatched. Germline lookup yields CDR1 MNHEY and CDR2 SVGEGT. The CDR3 length is 14 residues. The CDR3 spells CASSGGDAIHEQYV. CDR3 DNA sequence: TGTGCCAGCAGTGGGGGGGACGCGATTCACGAGCAGTACGTC.

This clonotype was observed a few times. V gene TRBV20-1 combines with J gene TRBJ1-5, with D possibly being TRBD1 (5 bases). V was clipped by 0 bases and J by 7 bases, with 13 bases between them. The CDR3 spans 14 residues. Germline CDR1 is DFQATT and CDR2 is SNEGSKA (reference sequence). CDR3 sequence: CSARDWRGGQPQHF. The CDR3, as DNA: TGCAGTGCTAGAGATTGGCGGGGGGGACAGCCCCAGCATTTT.

The chain uses TRBV29-1 and TRBJ2-2; maybe TRBD2 (6 bases). CDR1 and CDR2 (germline): SQVTM, ANQGSEA. The CDR3 has 14 amino acids. The V gene lost 4 bases and the J gene lost 5 bases, with 14 bases spanning the gap. For the CDR3, the DNA is TGCAGCGTTGTGGGCAGGGACTTTACCGGGGAGCTGTTTTTT. Protein sequence: CSVVGRDFTGELFF.

Points on this clonotype: A read error may produce the germline difference seen at one junction end. The gene calls are TRBV5-1 and TRBJ1-1; D remains unclear. CDR3 size: 12 residues. CDR1 and CDR2 (germline): SGHRS, YFSETQ. CDR3 protein: CASSLEVDEALF. For the CDR3, the DNA is TGCGCCAGCAGCTTGGAGGTAGATGAAGCTTTATTT.

This clonotype was detected ten times or more. The chain links TRBV3-1 to TRBJ2-5, with 8 positions matching TRBD2. This CDR3 comprises 13 residues. Germline V lookup: CDR1 LGHDT, CDR2 YNNKEL (reference sequence). V was pared by 7 bases and J by 0 bases, with 1 base of the junction left unmatched. CDR3 sequence reads: CASTGGHQETQYF. DNA for the CDR3: TGTGCCAGCACGGGGGGGCACCAAGAGACCCAGTACTTC.

This chain connects TRBV27 to TRBJ1-1; D is uncertain. V lost 0 bases and J 7 bases, leaving 9 bases between the germline ends. The CDR3 totals 13 residues. Germline V lookup: CDR1 MNHEY, CDR2 SMNVEV (reference sequence). CDR3 residues: CASSLSKWNEAFF. CDR3 in DNA: TGTGCCAGCAGTTTATCTAAGTGGAATGAAGCTTTCTTT.

V gene TRBV11-2 combines with J gene TRBJ2-3; TRBD1 agrees at 8 bases. There are 15 residues in the CDR3. Unmatched junction bases numbered 8, after V lost 5 bases and J lost 4 bases. Germline V gene sequence: CDR1 SGHAT, CDR2 FQNNGV. DNA of the CDR3: TGTGCCAGCAGCGCAGGGGGCGCCGGTTCAGATACGCAGTATTTT. Its translation: CASSAGGAGSDTQYF. The full variable domain, completed using reference TRBV11-2 and TRBJ2-3, is EAGVAQSPRYKIIEKRQSVAFWCNPISGHATLYWYQQILGQGPKLLIQFQNNGVVDDSQLPKDRFSAERLKGVDSTLKIQPAKLEDSAVYLCASSAGGAGSDTQYFGPGTRLTVL.

The chain has TRBV12-3 or TRBV12-4 and TRBJ1-2; D not certain. CDR3 length: 14 residues. V was shortened by 3 bases and J by 6 bases, with 14 bases between the two germline ends. CDR3 sequence reads: CASSFASLGNGYTF. The CDR3 DNA reads TGTGCCAGCAGTTTTGCCAGCTTGGGAAATGGCTACACCTTC.

This clonotype was found a few times. The chain has TRBV5-1 and TRBJ2-7, with no clear D. Trimming stripped 2 bases from V and 6 bases from J, with 18 bases between. Germline CDR1 is SGHRS and CDR2 is YFSETQ. This CDR3 region has 15 residues. CDR3 protein: CASSFDWGVSVEQYF. The CDR3 DNA sequence: TGCGCCAGCAGCTTTGACTGGGGTGTTTCGGTCGAGCAGTACTTC.

The V call is TRBV7-3, the J call TRBJ2-2, with D perhaps TRBD1 (6 bases). V shed 2 bases and J shed 6 bases, with 13 bases lying between them. Germline lookup yields CDR1 SGHTA and CDR2 FQGTGA. CDR3 length: 15 residues. The CDR3: CASSLRAPGAGELFF. CDR3 in DNA: TGTGCCAGCAGCTTACGTGCCCCAGGGGCCGGGGAGCTGTTTTTT.

This clonotype occurred a few times. The chain is built from TRBV7-3 and TRBJ1-1; no clear D gene. This CDR3 is built from 13 residues. Germline CDR1 and CDR2: SGHTA and FQGTGA. Trimming took off 5 bases at V and 3 bases at J, with 10 bases between the two ends. The CDR3 loop is CASSGEWDTEAFF. The DNA of the CDR3 is TGTGCCAGCAGCGGGGAATGGGACACTGAAGCTTTCTTT.

The CDR3 coding sequence is TGTGCCAGCAGCTTAAGGGGACAGGGACCCACTGAAGCTTTCTTT. This translates into CASSLRGQGPTEAFF. The rearrangement uses TRBV7-8 and TRBJ1-1; the match to TRBD1 covers 9 bases. Germline CDR1 is SGHVS and CDR2 is FQNEAQ. This CDR3 region has 15 residues. With 2 bases clipped from V and 4 bases from J, the junction kept 5 bases outside the gene matches.

This clonotype was observed a handful of times. The V gene is TRBV4-1, the J gene TRBJ2-7; D is uncertain. CDR1 is MGHRA and CDR2 is YSYEKL in the germline V gene. CDR3 length: 15 amino acids. V dropped 2 bases and J dropped 0 bases, with 11 bases sitting between them. This CDR3 reads CASSQLQATSYEQYF. CDR3 DNA: TGCGCCAGCAGCCAATTGCAAGCCACCTCCTACGAGCAGTACTTC.

The CDR3 here is CASSQRWDSLYGYTF. The CDR3 DNA follows: TGCGCCAGCAGCCAGCGTTGGGACAGCCTCTATGGCTACACCTTC. This chain joins TRBV4-1 and TRBJ1-2; 7 nucleotides align to TRBD1. CDR3 length equals 15 residues. Germline V lookup: CDR1 MGHRA, CDR2 YSYEKL. V gave up 3 bases and J gave up 4 bases; unmatched junction bases: 8.

This clonotype was counted between two and nine times. V usage is TRBV5-1 and J usage is TRBJ2-3, with D possibly TRBD1 on 5 matching bases. Germline V gene sequence: CDR1 SGHRS, CDR2 YFSETQ. The CDR3 is 15 residues long. Trimming removed 3 bases from V and 0 bases from J, with 11 bases in between. This chain's CDR3 is CASSSTDTSTDTQYF. The DNA for the CDR3 is TGCGCCAGCAGCTCGACAGATACTAGCACAGATACGCAGTATTTT. Filled out from reference TRBV5-1 and TRBJ2-3, the complete variable domain reads KAGVTQTPRYLIKTRGQQVTLSCSPISGHRSVSWYQQTPGQGLQFLFEYFSETQRNKGNFPGRFSGRQFSNSRSEMNVSTLELGDSALYLCASSSTDTSTDTQYFGPGTRLTVL.

The CDR3 DNA is TGCAGTGCAAAGACGGTAGCGGGGGGCAATTCCTACAATGAGCAGTTCTTC. It encodes CSAKTVAGGNSYNEQFF. The chain recombines TRBV20-1 with TRBJ2-1; 10 nucleotides line up with TRBD2. Trimming took 6 bases from V and 1 from J; bases not matched to a gene: 12. The CDR3 contains 17 residues. Looked up from germline, CDR1 is DFQATT and CDR2 is SNEGSKA (reference sequence).

V usage is TRBV7-9 and J usage is TRBJ2-5; TRBD1 agrees at 8 bases. The CDR3 is made up of 15 amino acids. The germline CDR1 and CDR2 sequences are SEHNR and FQNEAQ (reference sequence). Trimming took 2 bases from V and 0 from J; bases not matched to a gene: 2. CDR3 coding DNA: TGTGCCAGCAGCTTAAACAGGGGGTACCAAGAGACCCAGTACTTC. Translation: CASSLNRGYQETQYF.

V usage is TRBV29-1 and J usage is TRBJ2-2; TRBD1 matches 8 bases. Trimming at V came to 7 bases and at J to 3 bases, leaving 7 bases not matched to a gene. This CDR3 is 14 amino acids long. Germline V CDR1 and CDR2: SQVTM, ANQGSEA. The CDR3 is CSAFLGQDTGELFF. The CDR3 DNA sequence: TGCAGCGCCTTTTTGGGACAGGACACCGGGGAGCTGTTTTTT.

V gene TRBV20-1 combines with J gene TRBJ1-2; D is unclear. Trimming removed 3 bases from V and 4 bases from J, with 12 bases in between. From germline, CDR1 is DFQATT and CDR2 SNEGSKA (reference sequence). CDR3 length equals 13 residues. CDR3 sequence reads: CSASPTAGYGYTF. CDR3 in DNA: TGCAGTGCTAGCCCCACGGCAGGCTATGGCTACACCTTC.

This clonotype was seen a few times. The chain uses TRBV19 and TRBJ2-3; either TRBD1 or TRBD2 may supply D (5 bases each). Trimming took off 10 bases at V and 1 base at J, with 12 bases between the two ends. The CDR3 is 13 amino acids. Looked up from germline, CDR1 is LNHDA and CDR2 is SQIVND (reference sequence). The CDR3 loop is CATGARGTDTQYF. CDR3 nucleotides: TGTGCCACCGGGGCCAGGGGCACAGATACGCAGTATTTT.

This clonotype was found a few times. The chain's CDR3 is CASTAAEALETQYF. In DNA, the CDR3 is TGCGCCAGCACCGCGGCGGAAGCTCTGGAGACCCAGTACTTC. This chain connects TRBV5-1 to TRBJ2-5; D unresolved. Trimming stripped 6 bases from V and 5 bases from J, with 17 bases between. The CDR3 consists of 14 residues. Germline V gene sequence: CDR1 SGHRS, CDR2 YFSETQ.